Listed here are 8 T cell receptor beta chains from one sample, sequenced in a study of Graves' ophthalmopathy and Graves' hyperthyroidism. RNA transcripts provided the template for amplifying TCR beta CDR3 regions. RT-PCR in the first round used HTBI primers; a second-round multiplex PCR followed. TCRdb reprocessed the multiplex PCR reads with MiXCR, giving one entry per CDR3 protein. The table records approximately 150,000 distinct CDR3 sequences, 35% to 50% of them present only once. Sequencing used peripheral blood. These receptor sequences come from a man aged 25-40 years with Graves' ophthalmopathy.

This clonotype was seen more than once but under ten times. The genes are TRBV6-1 and TRBJ1-5, with 11 positions matching TRBD1. This CDR3 has 16 residues. J lost 6 bases, V lost 7 bases, and 11 bases had no gene match. From germline, CDR1 is MNHNS and CDR2 SASEGT. CDR3 amino acids: CASKYGQGAIRQPQHF. The CDR3 region has the DNA TGTGCCAGCAAATATGGACAGGGGGCGATACGTCAGCCCCAGCATTTT.

This clonotype showed up many times. The V and J genes are TRBV12-3 or TRBV12-4 and TRBJ2-2; 9 nucleotides match TRBD1. CDR3 length equals 14 residues. V gave up 5 bases and J gave up 5 bases; unmatched junction bases: 3. CDR3 in amino acids: CASSGTGFTGELFF. The CDR3 DNA sequence: TGTGCCAGCAGTGGGACAGGGTTTACCGGGGAGCTGTTTTTT.

This sequence joins TRBV24-1 and TRBJ2-5; TRBD1 agrees at 8 bases. Germline CDR1 and CDR2: KGHDR and SFDVKD. This CDR3 is 16 amino acids long. The V segment lost 4 bases and the J segment 5 bases; nucleotides outside the gene matches: 11. The CDR3 nucleotides are TGTGCCACCAGTGAGGGCGCAGGGGGCATTTTGGAGACCCAGTACTTC. Amino acid sequence: CATSEGAGGILETQYF.

The table lists this clonotype with many counts. J is TRBJ1-2 and V is TRBV28, with 10 positions matching TRBD1. CDR1 and CDR2 from the germline V gene are MDHEN and SYDVKM. Trimming cost V 8 bases and J 8 bases; bases outside gene matches: 5. This CDR3 has 12 residues. The chain's CDR3 is CASRQGARGYTF. CDR3 sequence (DNA): TGTGCCAGCCGACAGGGGGCAAGAGGCTACACCTTC.

This clonotype showed up many times. The V gene is TRBV11-1, the J gene TRBJ2-7; D gene ambiguous. From germline, CDR1 is SGHAT and CDR2 FQDESV (reference sequence). V was pared by 5 bases and J by 6 bases, with 17 bases between. This CDR3 spans 14 amino acids. CDR3 coding DNA: TGTGCCAGCAGCATCTTTGGAACATCGCGCGAGCAGTACTTC. Translated, it gives CASSIFGTSREQYF.

The V call is TRBV28, the J call TRBJ1-5, with TRBD1 as a possible D gene (6 bases). The CDR3 spans 13 residues. The V and J ends lost 6 bases and 5 bases respectively, with 11 bases between them. Germline CDR1 is MDHEN and CDR2 is SYDVKM. The CDR3 loop is CASRGAIHQPQHF. Here the CDR3 DNA reads TGTGCCAGCAGGGGGGCGATCCATCAGCCCCAGCATTTT. The variable domain in full, with the rest retrieved from reference TRBV28 and TRBJ1-5, is DVKVTQSSRYLVKRTGEKVFLECVQDMDHENMFWYRQDPGLGLRLIYFSYDVKMKEKGDIPEGYSVSREKKERFSLILESASTNQTSMYLCASRGAIHQPQHFGDGTRLSIL.

In this sample, this clonotype turned up many times. The genes are TRBV12-3 or TRBV12-4 and TRBJ1-2; 10 nucleotides line up with TRBD1. The length of the CDR3 is 14 residues. The V and J ends lost 5 bases and 6 bases, in that order; junction bases with no gene match: 6. In DNA form, the CDR3 reads TGTGCCAGCAGTACACTCGGGACAGGGGATGGCTACACCTTC. Residues: CASSTLGTGDGYTF.

This clonotype was counted only a few times. The rearrangement joins TRBV6-5 to TRBJ2-5; D unresolved. Germline loops: CDR1 MNHEY, CDR2 SVGAGI. V gave up 4 bases and J gave up 0 bases, with 12 bases separating them. The CDR3 length is 15 residues. CDR3 protein: CASSSNSGYQETQYF. CDR3 sequence (DNA): TGTGCCAGCAGTTCTAATTCTGGATACCAAGAGACCCAGTACTTC.